This T cell receptor beta chain was recovered during a study of blood T cell repertoires in COVID-19. Study-level background: Donors in the United States, Italy and Spain gave samples during acute or convalescent COVID-19.

CDR3 length: 14 amino acids. Trimming pared 7 bases from V and 4 bases from J, leaving 13 bases between. CDR1 SEHNR and CDR2 FQNEAQ come from the germline V gene (reference sequence). Sequencing used immunoSEQ multiplex PCR; TCRdb keeps in-frame clones, though not all of them. The sample yields 200,000 or so clones, approximately 89% seen once. A case of COVID-19 had been met by exposed participants within 2 weeks before study entry. Material: PBMCs or T cells enriched from blood (not recorded which). This receptor was identified in a woman in her twenties or thirties who had been exposed to COVID-19. This chain links TRBV7-9 with TRBJ1-4; no clear D gene. CDR3 nucleotide sequence: TGTGCCAGCAATTATTTGCGGGGTAATGAAAAACTGTTTTTT. This encodes CASNYLRGNEKLFF.